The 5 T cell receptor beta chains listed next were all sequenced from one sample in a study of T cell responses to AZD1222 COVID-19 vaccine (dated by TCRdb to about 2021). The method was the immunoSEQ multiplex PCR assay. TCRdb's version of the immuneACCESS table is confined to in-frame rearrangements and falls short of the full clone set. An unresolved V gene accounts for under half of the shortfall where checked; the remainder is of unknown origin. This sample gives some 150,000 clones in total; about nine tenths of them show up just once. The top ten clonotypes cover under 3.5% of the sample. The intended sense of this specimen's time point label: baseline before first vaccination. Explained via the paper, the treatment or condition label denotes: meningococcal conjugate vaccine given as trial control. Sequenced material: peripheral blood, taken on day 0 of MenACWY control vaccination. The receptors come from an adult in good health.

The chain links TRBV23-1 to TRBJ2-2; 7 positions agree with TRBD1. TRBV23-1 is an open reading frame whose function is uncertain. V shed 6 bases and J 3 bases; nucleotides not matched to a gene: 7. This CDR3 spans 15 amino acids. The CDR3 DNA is TGCGCCAGCAGCCCCGGGACAGAGGACACCGGGGAGCTGTTTTTT. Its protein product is CASSPGTEDTGELFF.

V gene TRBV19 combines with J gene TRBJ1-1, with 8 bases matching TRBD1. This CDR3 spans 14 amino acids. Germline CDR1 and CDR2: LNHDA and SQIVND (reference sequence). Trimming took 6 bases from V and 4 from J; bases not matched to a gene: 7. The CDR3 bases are TGTGCCAGTAGCCTCAGGGGGCGCGTCACTGAAGCTTTCTTT. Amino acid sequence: CASSLRGRVTEAFF.

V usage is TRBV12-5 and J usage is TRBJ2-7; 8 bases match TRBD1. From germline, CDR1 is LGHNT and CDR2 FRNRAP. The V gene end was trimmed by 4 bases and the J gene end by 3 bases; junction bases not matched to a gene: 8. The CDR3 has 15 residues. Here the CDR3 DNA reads TGTGCTAGTGGTTGGGAACAGGGGGGCCGCTACGAGCAGTACTTC. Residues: CASGWEQGGRYEQYF.

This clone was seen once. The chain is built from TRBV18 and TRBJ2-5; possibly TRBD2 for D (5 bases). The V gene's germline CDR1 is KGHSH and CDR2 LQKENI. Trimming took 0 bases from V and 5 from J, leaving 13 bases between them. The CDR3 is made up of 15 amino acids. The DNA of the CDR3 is TGTGCCAGCTCACCACCGAGCCGGGGTAGGGAGACCCAGTACTTC. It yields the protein CASSPPSRGRETQYF.

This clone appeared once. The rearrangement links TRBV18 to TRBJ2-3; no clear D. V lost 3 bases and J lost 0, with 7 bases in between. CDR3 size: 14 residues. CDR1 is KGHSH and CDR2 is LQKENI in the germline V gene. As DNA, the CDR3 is TGTGCCAGCTCACCGGTCGACAGCACAGATACGCAGTATTTT. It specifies CASSPVDSTDTQYF.